Listed here are 22 T cell receptor beta chains from one sample, sequenced in a study of blood T cell repertoires in COVID-19. Libraries were prepared by immunoSEQ multiplex PCR; TCRdb keeps only in-frame clonotypes and omits some of them. Among around 330,000 clones listed, around 90% were seen once. Sequencing was done on a sample of PBMCs or T cells enriched from blood (not recorded which). Receptors originate from a man in his sixties who had recovered from COVID-19.

The chain couples TRBV28 to TRBJ2-2; D is possibly TRBD1 (6 bases). In germline, CDR1 is MDHEN, CDR2 SYDVKM. The CDR3 runs 13 residues. Deletions cut 9 bases from V and 1 base from J, with 9 bases between. The DNA for the CDR3 is TGTGCCAGTTTCAGGGGGAACACCGGGGAGCTGTTTTTT. It translates to CASFRGNTGELFF.

This clone was counted only a few times. The chain recombines TRBV9 with TRBJ2-7; no clear D gene. This CDR3 is built from 13 residues. Between the trimmed V and J ends, which lost 0 bases and 7 bases, there was a span of 11 bases. Germline values: CDR1 SGDLS, CDR2 YYNGEE. In DNA form, the CDR3 reads TGTGCCAGCAGCGTAGATCTAGTAGGTGAGCAGTACTTC. Its translation is CASSVDLVGEQYF.

The gene calls are TRBV7-2 and TRBJ2-1; 9 bases line up with TRBD2. Germline assignment: CDR1 SGHTA and CDR2 FQGNSA. Trimming took 1 base from V and 7 from J; bases not matched to a gene: 5. The CDR3 consists of 15 residues. This chain's CDR3 is CASSLETSGFNEQFF. DNA of the CDR3: TGTGCCAGCAGCTTAGAAACTAGCGGGTTTAATGAGCAGTTCTTC.

V and J are TRBV10-3 and TRBJ2-7, with 9 bases matching TRBD1. CDR3 length: 14 amino acids. Germline V CDR1 and CDR2: ENHRY, SYGVKD. The J segment lost 3 bases and the V segment lost 1 base, leaving 1 base of the junction unmatched. Here the CDR3 reads CAISEWTGVYEQYF. DNA for the CDR3: TGTGCCATCAGTGAGTGGACAGGGGTCTACGAGCAGTACTTC.

V gene TRBV2 combines with J gene TRBJ2-7, with D maybe TRBD1 (6 bases). Germline V gives CDR1 SNHLY, CDR2 FYNNEI. The V and J ends lost 5 bases and 6 bases respectively, with 17 bases between them. This CDR3 has 14 residues. The CDR3 DNA sequence: TGTGCCAGCAGTTCCCCCCGGACAGTGGGCGAGCAGTACTTC. Protein: CASSSPRTVGEQYF.

The chain couples TRBV28 to TRBJ1-2, with 8 bases matching TRBD1. The V segment lost 5 bases and the J segment 8 bases; nucleotides outside the gene matches: 4. The CDR3 totals 12 residues. From germline, CDR1 is MDHEN and CDR2 SYDVKM. Here the CDR3 reads CASSQGARGYTF. The CDR3 DNA is TGTGCCAGCAGTCAGGGGGCTCGCGGCTACACCTTC.

The rearrangement links TRBV10-2 to TRBJ1-2; D is unclear. V was pared by 1 base and J by 0 bases, with 9 bases between. Germline V lookup: CDR1 WSHSY, CDR2 SAAADI. This CDR3 region has 15 residues. The CDR3 protein is CASSEWRKSNYGYTF. Written as DNA, the CDR3 is TGCGCCAGCAGTGAGTGGAGGAAATCTAACTATGGCTACACCTTC.

The rearrangement joins TRBV10-1 to TRBJ2-3; 12 bases are shared with TRBD2. The length of the CDR3 is 18 residues. In germline, CDR1 is WNHNN, CDR2 SYGVQD (reference sequence). The J segment lost 2 bases and the V segment lost 5 bases, leaving 11 bases of the junction unmatched. CDR3 residues: CASSTTSGRGFITDTQYF. CDR3 nucleotide sequence: TGCGCCAGCAGTACGACTAGCGGGAGAGGGTTCATCACAGATACGCAGTATTTT.

Here the CDR3 reads CASSQDLGPINSPLHF. As DNA, the CDR3 is TGTGCCAGCAGCCAAGATCTGGGGCCGATCAATTCACCCCTCCACTTT. The genes are TRBV3-1 (or the pseudogene TRBV3-2) and TRBJ1-6; the D gene is possibly TRBD1 (5 bases). V lost 0 bases to trimming and J lost 7 bases, with 13 bases between them. This CDR3 spans 16 amino acids. Germline V gives CDR1 LGHDT, CDR2 YNNKEL (reference sequence).

The chain employs TRBV5-6 and TRBJ1-5, with a possible D match to TRBD1 (5 bases). CDR1 and CDR2 from the germline V gene are SGHDT and YYEEEE. V was pared by 0 bases and J by 7 bases, with 17 bases between. The length of the CDR3 is 16 residues. CDR3 region: CASSLEAGSRQQPQHF. The DNA of the CDR3 is TGTGCCAGCAGCTTGGAGGCAGGGTCCCGACAGCAGCCCCAGCATTTT.

The chain uses TRBV11-2 and TRBJ2-7, with 9 positions matching TRBD1. The germline CDR1 and CDR2 sequences are SGHAT and FQNNGV. Germline trimming cut 5 bases from V and 3 bases from J; bases unmatched to any gene: 5. The CDR3 has 14 amino acids. The CDR3 loop reads CASSIQGASYEQYF. The CDR3 region has the DNA TGTGCCAGCAGCATACAGGGGGCTAGCTACGAGCAGTACTTC. Filled out from reference TRBV11-2 and TRBJ2-7, the complete variable domain reads EAGVAQSPRYKIIEKRQSVAFWCNPISGHATLYWYQQILGQGPKLLIQFQNNGVVDDSQLPKDRFSAERLKGVDSTLKIQPAKLEDSAVYLCASSIQGASYEQYFGPGTRLTVT.

The V call is TRBV27, the J call TRBJ2-7; the D gene is possibly TRBD1 (6 bases). The V end was cut by 0 bases, the J end by 8 bases, with 17 bases between. The CDR3 is 15 amino acids. The germline CDR1 and CDR2 sequences are MNHEY and SMNVEV (reference sequence). The CDR3 loop reads CASSLSYEGVLKQYF. CDR3 nucleotide sequence: TGTGCCAGCAGTTTATCGTACGAGGGGGTGTTAAAGCAGTACTTC.

The V gene is TRBV7-2, the J gene TRBJ2-1; 12 nucleotides match TRBD2. The germline V gene has CDR1 SGHTA and CDR2 FQGNSA. The length of the CDR3 is 15 residues. The ends lost 8 bases at V and 4 bases at J; junction bases unmatched: 6. The CDR3 coding sequence is TGTGCCAGCTCGTCGGGACTAGCGGGTTACAATGAGCAGTTCTTC. Protein sequence: CASSSGLAGYNEQFF. The full variable domain, with the rest looked up from reference TRBV7-2 and TRBJ2-1, is GAGVSQSPSNKVTEKGKDVELRCDPISGHTALYWYRQSLGQGLEFLIYFQGNSAPDKSGLPSDRFSAERTGGSVSTLTIQRTQQEDSAVYLCASSSGLAGYNEQFFGPGTRLTVL.

The chain has TRBV5-1 and TRBJ2-5, with TRBD1 identical over 7 bases. The germline V gene has CDR1 SGHRS and CDR2 YFSETQ. This CDR3 contains 16 residues. V lost 1 base, J lost 0 bases, and 6 bases stayed unmatched. This CDR3 is CASSLQGQVYQETQYF. Written as DNA, the CDR3 is TGCGCCAGCAGCTTGCAAGGACAGGTTTACCAAGAGACCCAGTACTTC. Full variable domain (rest looked up from reference TRBV5-1 and TRBJ2-5): KAGVTQTPRYLIKTRGQQVTLSCSPISGHRSVSWYQQTPGQGLQFLFEYFSETQRNKGNFPGRFSGRQFSNSRSEMNVSTLELGDSALYLCASSLQGQVYQETQYFGPGTRLLVL.

The chain recombines TRBV7-2 with TRBJ2-1; 10 nucleotides align to TRBD2. Germline CDR1 SGHTA, CDR2 FQGNSA. CDR3 length: 16 amino acids. V gave up 5 bases and J gave up 7 bases; unmatched junction bases: 11. Here the CDR3 reads CASSLRTSGLGNEQFF. In nucleotides, the CDR3 is TGTGCCAGCAGCCTACGGACTAGCGGACTGGGGAATGAGCAGTTCTTC.

This CDR3 reads CASSGTSASIGDTQYF. The CDR3 nucleotides read TGTGCCAGCAGCGGTACTAGCGCCTCAATCGGAGATACGCAGTATTTT. V gene TRBV9 combines with J gene TRBJ2-3, with TRBD2 matching 7 bases. The CDR3 extends over 16 amino acids. The V gene end was trimmed by 3 bases and the J gene end by 5 bases; junction bases not matched to a gene: 12. Germline V gene data show CDR1 as SGDLS and CDR2 as YYNGEE.

The rearrangement links TRBV9 to TRBJ2-1; 10 bases match TRBD2. CDR1 and CDR2 (germline): SGDLS, YYNGEE. After removal of 1 base from V and 10 bases from J, the junction contained 8 bases not matched to a gene. This CDR3 is 15 amino acids long. The CDR3 region has the DNA TGTGCCAGCAGCGTATACTTAGCGGGAGGCGAAGAGCAGTTCTTC. This translates into CASSVYLAGGEEQFF.

The chain uses TRBV28 and TRBJ2-1; perhaps TRBD1 as D (5 bases). From germline, CDR1 is MDHEN and CDR2 SYDVKM. This CDR3 has 16 residues. V was clipped by 1 base and J by 4 bases, with 14 bases between them. The CDR3 coding sequence is TGTGCCAGCAGTTTATCCGGGCAGGGATATTACAATGAGCAGTTCTTC. Translation: CASSLSGQGYYNEQFF.

The J gene is TRBJ2-7, the V gene TRBV12-3 or TRBV12-4; 10 nucleotides line up with TRBD1. The CDR3 sequence is 13 residues long. With V trimmed by 6 bases and J by 5 bases, 4 bases remained unmatched. The CDR3 is CASRGTGVDEQYF. The CDR3 DNA sequence: TGTGCCAGCAGGGGGACAGGGGTGGACGAGCAGTACTTC.

The chain joins TRBV11-2 to TRBJ1-1; 8 bases align to TRBD1. Germline assignment: CDR1 SGHAT and CDR2 FQNNGV. This CDR3 has 15 residues. Losses at the gene ends were 2 bases for V and 3 bases for J; bases not matched to a gene: 5. Written as DNA, the CDR3 is TGTGCCAGCAGCTTATCCGACAGGGGATACACTGAAGCTTTCTTT. It specifies CASSLSDRGYTEAFF. Together with reference TRBV11-2 and TRBJ1-1, the CDR3 gives the full variable domain: EAGVAQSPRYKIIEKRQSVAFWCNPISGHATLYWYQQILGQGPKLLIQFQNNGVVDDSQLPKDRFSAERLKGVDSTLKIQPAKLEDSAVYLCASSLSDRGYTEAFFGQGTRLTVV.

The rearrangement links TRBV28 to TRBJ1-4; tentative D call: TRBD1 (5 bases). The CDR3 contains 17 residues. V lost 4 bases and J 1 base, leaving 16 bases between the germline ends. The germline V gene has CDR1 MDHEN and CDR2 SYDVKM. Here the CDR3 DNA reads TGTGCCAGCAGTTCCAAGGTTCGGGGGGAAACTAATGAAAAACTGTTTTTT. This gives the protein CASSSKVRGETNEKLFF.

This rearrangement joins TRBV19 to TRBJ2-1, with D possibly matching TRBD1 (5 bases). The V gene lost 3 bases and the J gene lost 8 bases, with 11 bases spanning the gap. The CDR3 totals 13 residues. Looked up from germline, CDR1 is LNHDA and CDR2 is SQIVND (reference sequence). CDR3 DNA: TGTGCCAGTAGTATGGGCAGGGCCTATGAGCAGTTCTTC. Its translation is CASSMGRAYEQFF.